This T cell receptor (beta chain) was documented in a study of CD8 T cells in ankylosing spondylitis. This clonotype came up many times. Germline CDR1 and CDR2: SNHLY and FYNNEI. With V trimmed by 3 bases and J by 1 base, 4 bases remained unmatched. This CDR3 is 15 amino acids long. TCRdb recomputed calls from the 5' RACE reads with MiXCR, one row per CDR3 protein. The top ten clones hold about 3% of a sample with fewer than 250,000 distinct CDR3 sequences, about 10% of them seen once. Sequenced: blood, either unsorted or a sorted T cell fraction (not recorded which). The source of this sequence is a male donor with ankylosing spondylitis or in good health (not recorded which). V is TRBV2 and J is TRBJ2-3, with 7 nucleotides matching TRBD2. The CDR3 sequence: CASSERGGGTDTQYF. CDR3 in DNA: TGTGCCAGCAGTGAGCGCGGGGGAGGCACAGATACGCAGTATTTT.